This T cell receptor beta chain originates from a study of blood T cell repertoires in COVID-19. A single count supports this clone. Sequenced by immunoSEQ multiplex PCR; TCRdb stores in-frame clones only, minus some. The table includes approximately 250,000 clones, 65% to 90% detected once. The TCR comes from a man aged 35-49 years who had recovered from COVID-19. The source material was peripheral blood.

In DNA, the CDR3 is TGTGCCAGCAGCCCCACCGGCGGGCAGGGGGCTCGGAAACTGTTTTTT. It specifies CASSPTGGQGARKLFF. The chain employs TRBV9 and TRBJ1-4; 8 nucleotides line up with TRBD1. V lost 4 bases to trimming and J lost 11 bases; unmatched junction nucleotides: 16. Germline V gives CDR1 SGDLS, CDR2 YYNGEE. The CDR3 is 16 residues long.